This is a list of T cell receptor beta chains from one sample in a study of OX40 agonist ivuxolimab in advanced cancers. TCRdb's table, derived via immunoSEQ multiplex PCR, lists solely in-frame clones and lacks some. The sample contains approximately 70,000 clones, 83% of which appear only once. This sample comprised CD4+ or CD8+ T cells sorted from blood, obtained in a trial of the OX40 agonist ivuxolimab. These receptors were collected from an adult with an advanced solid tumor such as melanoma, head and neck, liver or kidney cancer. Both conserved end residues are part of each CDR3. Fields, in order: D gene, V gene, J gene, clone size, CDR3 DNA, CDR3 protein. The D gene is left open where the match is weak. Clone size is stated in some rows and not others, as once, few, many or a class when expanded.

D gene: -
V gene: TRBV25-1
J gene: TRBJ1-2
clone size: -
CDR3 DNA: TGTGCCAGCAGTTCAATAGACTGGGGAGACTATGGCTACACCTTC
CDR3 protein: CASSSIDWGDYGYTF

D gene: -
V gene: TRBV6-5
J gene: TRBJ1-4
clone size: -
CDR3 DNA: TGTGCCAGCAGTTACGAGAAGGACTGGCCGTTTTTT
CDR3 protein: CASSYEKDWPFF

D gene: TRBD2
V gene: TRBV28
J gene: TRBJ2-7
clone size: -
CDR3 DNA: TGTGCCAGCAGTTTTAGGATTGTAGCGGGGGGGCCGGGCTACGAGCAGTACTTC
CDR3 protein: CASSFRIVAGGPGYEQYF

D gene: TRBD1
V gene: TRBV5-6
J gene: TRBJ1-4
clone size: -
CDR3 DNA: TGTGCCAGCAGATACAGGGGGGAGTCTGAAAAACTGTTTTTT
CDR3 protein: CASRYRGESEKLFF

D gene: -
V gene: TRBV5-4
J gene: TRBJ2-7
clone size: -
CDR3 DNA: TGTGCCACCCGGGACCCAACCATTCGGTCCTACGAGCAGTACTTC
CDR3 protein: CATRDPTIRSYEQYF

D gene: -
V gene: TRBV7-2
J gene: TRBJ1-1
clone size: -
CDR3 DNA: TGTGCCAGCAGCCAACGGGCAGGGCACACTGAAGCTTTCTTT
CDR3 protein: CASSQRAGHTEAFF

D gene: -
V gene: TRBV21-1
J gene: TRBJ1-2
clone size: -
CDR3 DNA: TGTGCCAGCAGCATATGTGCAGGTTTTAACTATGGCTACACCTTC
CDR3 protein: CASSICAGFNYGYTF

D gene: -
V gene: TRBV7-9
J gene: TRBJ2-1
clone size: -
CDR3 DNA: TGTGCCAGCAGCTTAGTTCTCGGCACATCCTACAATGAGCAGTTCTTC
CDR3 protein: CASSLVLGTSYNEQFF

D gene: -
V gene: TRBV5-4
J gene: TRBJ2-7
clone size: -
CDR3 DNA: TGTGCCAGCAGCTTGGACGTTGCCTCCTACGAGCAGTACTTC
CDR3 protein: CASSLDVASYEQYF

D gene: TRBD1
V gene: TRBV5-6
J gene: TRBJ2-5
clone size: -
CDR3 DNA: TGTGCCAGCAGCATGCCGGGACAGGGGATACAAGAGACCCAGTACTTC
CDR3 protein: CASSMPGQGIQETQYF

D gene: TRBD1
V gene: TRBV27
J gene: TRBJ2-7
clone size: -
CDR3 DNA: TGTGCCAGCAGTTCACCGACAGGGGCCGACGAGCAGTACTTC
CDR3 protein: CASSSPTGADEQYF

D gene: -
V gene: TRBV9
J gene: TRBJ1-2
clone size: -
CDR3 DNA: TGTGCCAGCAGCGTAGCTTCCACAGGACAGCTGGGAGGCTACACCTTC
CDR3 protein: CASSVASTGQLGGYTF

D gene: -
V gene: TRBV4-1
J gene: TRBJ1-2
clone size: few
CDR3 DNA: TGCGCCAGCAGCCAAGACCGAGGGGTTGGCTACACCTTC
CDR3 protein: CASSQDRGVGYTF

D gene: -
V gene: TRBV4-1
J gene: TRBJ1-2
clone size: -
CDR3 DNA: TGCGCCAGCAGCCAAGCGGGTGGCAGGGCGGGGTATGGCTACACCTTC
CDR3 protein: CASSQAGGRAGYGYTF

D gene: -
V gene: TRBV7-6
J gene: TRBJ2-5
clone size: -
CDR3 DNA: TGTGCCAGCAGCTCCGCTGCGGGGCCGGGGGAGACCCAGTACTTC
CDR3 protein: CASSSAAGPGETQYF

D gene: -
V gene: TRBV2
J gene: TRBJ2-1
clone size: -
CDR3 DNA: TGTGCCAGCGAAGCATCCGGCAATGAGCAGTTCTTC
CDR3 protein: CASEASGNEQFF

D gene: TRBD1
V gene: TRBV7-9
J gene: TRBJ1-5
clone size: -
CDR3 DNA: TGTGCCAGCAGCCTGGGACAGGGCCATCAGCCCCAGCATTTT
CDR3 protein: CASSLGQGHQPQHF

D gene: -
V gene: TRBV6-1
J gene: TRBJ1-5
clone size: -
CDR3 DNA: TGTGCCAGCAGATCGGGGGGATTGGGCAATCAGCCCCAGCATTTT
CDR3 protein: CASRSGGLGNQPQHF

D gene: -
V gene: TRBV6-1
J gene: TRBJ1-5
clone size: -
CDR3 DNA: TGTGCCAGCAGCGTTACAGGGCAGGCTCAGCCCCAGCATTTT
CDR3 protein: CASSVTGQAQPQHF

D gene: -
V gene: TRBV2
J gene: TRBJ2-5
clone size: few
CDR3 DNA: TGTGCCAGCAGTGAGCAGGGCCAAGAGACCCAGTACTTC
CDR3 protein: CASSEQGQETQYF

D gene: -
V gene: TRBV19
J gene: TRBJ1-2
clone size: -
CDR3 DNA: TGTGCCAGTAGTAGAGTCCGGACGGCCTATGGCTACACCTTC
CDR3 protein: CASSRVRTAYGYTF

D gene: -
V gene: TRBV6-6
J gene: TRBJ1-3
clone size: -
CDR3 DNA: TGTGCCATCTGGACGTCTCCCTCTGGAAACACCATATATTTT
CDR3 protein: CAIWTSPSGNTIYF

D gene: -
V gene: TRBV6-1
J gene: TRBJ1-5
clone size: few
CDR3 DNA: TGTGCCAGCAGTGAAGCCTTACTTCAGCCCCAGCATTTT
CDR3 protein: CASSEALLQPQHF

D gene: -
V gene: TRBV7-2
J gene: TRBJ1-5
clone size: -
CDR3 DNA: TGTGCCAGCAGCTTAGTTTCAGGGCTAGGTCAGCCCCAGCATTTT
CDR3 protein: CASSLVSGLGQPQHF

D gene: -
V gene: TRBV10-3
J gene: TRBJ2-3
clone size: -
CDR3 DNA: TGTGCCATCGAAAGGGGAGGGGGGGCCCCAGATACGCAGTATTTT
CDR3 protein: CAIERGGGAPDTQYF

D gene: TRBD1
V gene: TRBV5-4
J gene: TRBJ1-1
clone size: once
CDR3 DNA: TGTGCCAGCAGCGGGGGGACAGGGGGATTAAACACTGAAGCTTTCTTT
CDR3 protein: CASSGGTGGLNTEAFF

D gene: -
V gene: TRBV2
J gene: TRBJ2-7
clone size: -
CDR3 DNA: TGTGCCAGCAGTGCGACGGGGGCCAGCTCCTACGAGCAGTACTTC
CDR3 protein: CASSATGASSYEQYF

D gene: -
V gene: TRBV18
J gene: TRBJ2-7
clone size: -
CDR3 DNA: TGTGCCAGCTCTCAAAAAAGGTCAGGGGCGTACGAGCAGTACTTC
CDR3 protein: CASSQKRSGAYEQYF

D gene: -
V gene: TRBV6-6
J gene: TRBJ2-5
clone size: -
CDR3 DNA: TGTGCCAGCAGTTACGACGTTTTTGGCAGTCAAGAGACCCAGTACTTC
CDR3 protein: CASSYDVFGSQETQYF

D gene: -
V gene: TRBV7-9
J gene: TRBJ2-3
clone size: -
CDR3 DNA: TGTGCCAGCAATCATAAGGGACCAGGCCCCCTGGAGTATTTT
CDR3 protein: CASNHKGPGPLEYF

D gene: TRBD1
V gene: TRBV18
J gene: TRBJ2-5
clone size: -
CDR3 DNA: TGTGCCAGCTCATCGGGACAGGGGCAAGAGACCCAGTACTTC
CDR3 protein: CASSSGQGQETQYF

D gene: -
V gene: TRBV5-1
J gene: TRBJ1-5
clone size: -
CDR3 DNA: TGCGCCAGCAGCCCTGACCTGGGAGGGAATCAGCCCCAGCATTTT
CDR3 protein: CASSPDLGGNQPQHF

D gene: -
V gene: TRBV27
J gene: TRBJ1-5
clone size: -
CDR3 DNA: TGTGCCAGCAGTTTGACTCCGTCGGGCAATCAGCCCCAGCATTTT
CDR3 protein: CASSLTPSGNQPQHF

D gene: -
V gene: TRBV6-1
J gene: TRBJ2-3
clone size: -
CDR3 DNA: TGTGCCAGCAGGGTTATGCGGGAAACAGATACGCAGTATTTT
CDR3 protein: CASRVMRETDTQYF

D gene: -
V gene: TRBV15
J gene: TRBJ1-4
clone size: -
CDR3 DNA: TGTGCCACCAGCAGATTTTCTGGACAGACAAATGAAAAACTGTTTTTT
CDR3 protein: CATSRFSGQTNEKLFF

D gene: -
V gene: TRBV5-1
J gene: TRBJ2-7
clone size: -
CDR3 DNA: TGCGCCAGCAGCTTAGACGGACAGATCTACGAGCAGTACTTC
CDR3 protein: CASSLDGQIYEQYF

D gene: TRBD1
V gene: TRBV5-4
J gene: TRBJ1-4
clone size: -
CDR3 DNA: TGTGCCAGCAGCCCGGGAGGCCGGACAGGGAATGAAAAACTGTTTTTT
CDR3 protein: CASSPGGRTGNEKLFF

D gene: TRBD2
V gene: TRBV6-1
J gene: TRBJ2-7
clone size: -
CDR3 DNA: TGTGCCAGCATCCTTTTAGCGGGGGGGAGCTACGAGCAGTACTTC
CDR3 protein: CASILLAGGSYEQYF

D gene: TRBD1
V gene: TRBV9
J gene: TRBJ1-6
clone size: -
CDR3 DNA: TGTGCCAGCAGCGGTAGACAGGGTAATTCACCCCTCCACTTT
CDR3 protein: CASSGRQGNSPLHF

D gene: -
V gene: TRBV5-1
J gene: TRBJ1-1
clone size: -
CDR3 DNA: TGCGCCAGCGAAGGGGACAATAGAGATGCTTTCTTT
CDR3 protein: CASEGDNRDAFF

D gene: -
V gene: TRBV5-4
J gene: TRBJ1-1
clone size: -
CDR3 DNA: TGTGCCAGCGGCCGCGAGGACACTGAAGCTTTCTTT
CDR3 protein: CASGREDTEAFF

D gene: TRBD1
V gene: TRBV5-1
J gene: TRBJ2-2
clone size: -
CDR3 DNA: TGCGCCAGCAGTACCAGGCAGGGGGCCGGGGAGCTGTTTTTT
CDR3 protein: CASSTRQGAGELFF